The subject of this entry is one T cell receptor (beta chain). This entry is derived from a study of radiation and T cells in renal cell carcinoma. Noted time point: blood 2 weeks post-SBRT. Stated treatment: 15 Gy SBRT to primary tumor, nephrectomy 4 weeks later. The V end was cut by 5 bases, the J end by 7 bases, with 11 bases between. Per the germline V gene, CDR1 is SGHTA and CDR2 is FQGNSA. The CDR3 extends over 13 amino acids. TCRdb's table, derived via immunoSEQ multiplex PCR, lists solely in-frame clones and lacks some. The data show about 150,000 clones, 87% seen once. The sequenced sample was blood, obtained from a patient whose treatment included radiotherapy and nephrectomy. V and J are TRBV7-2 and TRBJ1-4; tentative D call: TRBD1 (5 bases). This clonotype was obtained from a woman aged 45-59 years with renal cell carcinoma. In DNA, the CDR3 is TGTGCCAGCAGCCGGGACGTTTTTGAAAAACTGTTTTTT. This codes for CASSRDVFEKLFF.